What follows are 23 T cell receptor beta chains derived from one specimen sequenced in a study of shared clonotypes between healthy human individuals. This table comes from immunoSEQ multiplex PCR, and its TCRdb copy is limited to in-frame clones, with some not included. The data show around 500,000 clones, with 75% to 85% seen just once and approximately 13% held by the top ten. Sequencing used PBMCs. These receptors all stem from a woman between 40 and 55 years old in good health. Some clones in this sample may be carry-over from other donors' samples.

The chain uses TRBV7-9 and TRBJ2-7, with D possibly being TRBD2 (6 bases). This CDR3 is 13 amino acids long. Trimming removed 5 bases from V and 6 bases from J, with 14 bases in between. The germline gives CDR1 SEHNR, CDR2 FQNEAQ (reference sequence). This CDR3 reads CASSPTSFSEQYF. For the CDR3, the DNA is TGTGCCAGCAGCCCGACTAGTTTTTCCGAGCAGTACTTC.

As for this clone: The same CDR3 arises from other DNA sequences in this sample as well. The rearrangement uses TRBV27 and TRBJ1-5; D call uncertain. Germline V CDR1 and CDR2: MNHEY, SMNVEV (reference sequence). Trimming took off 2 bases at V and 2 bases at J, with 7 bases between the two ends. This CDR3 contains 14 residues. The CDR3 coding sequence is TGTGCCAGCAGTTTAGGCCGGGGCAATCAGCCCCAGCATTTT. Its protein product is CASSLGRGNQPQHF.

The rearrangement uses TRBV4-3 and TRBJ1-4; TRBD1 matches at 7 bases. The CDR3 length is 16 residues. CDR1 and CDR2 (germline): LGHNA, YSLEER. V trimming: 4 bases; J trimming: 8 bases; junction bases outside the gene matches: 13. CDR3 coding DNA: TGCGCCAGCAGCCTACTTTCCAGGGGGTCCGGCGAAAAACTGTTTTTT. Amino acids: CASSLLSRGSGEKLFF.

V and J are TRBV9 and TRBJ1-3; 7 bases agree with TRBD1. J was trimmed by 1 base and V by 4 bases; bases with no gene match: 14. Germline values: CDR1 SGDLS, CDR2 YYNGEE. The CDR3 runs 18 residues. The CDR3 DNA sequence: TGTGCCAGCAGCCCCAGGACAGGATTAAGTTGGTCTGGAAACACCATATATTTT. Translating gives CASSPRTGLSWSGNTIYF.

This chain links TRBV5-6 with TRBJ2-5, with D uncertain. The CDR3 runs 14 residues. Per germline, CDR1 SGHDT and CDR2 YYEEEE. Trimming pared 1 base from V and 1 base from J, leaving 8 bases between. DNA for the CDR3: TGTGCCAGCAGCTTGCTGGCAGCCCAAGAGACCCAGTACTTC. Its protein is CASSLLAAQETQYF.

This clone was picked up many times. Other DNA sequences in the same sample also yield this CDR3. The chain links TRBV29-1 to TRBJ1-1, with D maybe TRBD1 (6 bases). Germline loops: CDR1 SQVTM, CDR2 ANQGSEA. V lost 7 bases and J 0 bases, leaving 12 bases between the germline ends. This CDR3 has 13 amino acids. The CDR3 is CSGATGMNTEAFF. The CDR3 DNA follows: TGCAGCGGCGCTACAGGGATGAACACTGAAGCTTTCTTT. The whole variable domain, remainder taken from reference TRBV29-1 and TRBJ1-1, is SAVISQKPSRDICQRGTSLTIQCQVDSQVTMMFWYRQQPGQSLTLIATANQGSEATYESGFVIDKFPISRPNLTFSTLTVSNMSPEDSSIYLCSGATGMNTEAFFGQGTRLTVV.

The chain combines TRBV11-3 with TRBJ2-4, with 10 bases identical to TRBD2. This CDR3 is 16 amino acids long. The junction had 9 bases not matched to a gene; V was cut back by 5 bases and J by 5 bases. Germline CDR1 reads SGHNT; CDR2 reads YENEEA. CDR3 region: CASSPGLAEPENIQYF. The CDR3 DNA reads as TGTGCCAGCAGCCCAGGACTAGCGGAACCTGAAAACATTCAGTACTTC.

This sequence joins TRBV11-2 and TRBJ1-3, with a weak D call TRBD1 (5 bases). Trimming left V 7 bases short and J 1 base short, with 8 bases between. CDR1 and CDR2 (germline): SGHAT, FQNNGV. The CDR3 loop spans 13 amino acids. CDR3 DNA: TGTGCCAGCAATCAGGGATCTGGAAACACCATATATTTT. Encoded protein: CASNQGSGNTIYF.

The chain joins TRBV4-2 to TRBJ2-1, with 7 positions matching TRBD2. CDR1 is LGHNA, CDR2 YNFKEQ, per germline. Unmatched junction bases numbered 7, after V lost 4 bases and J lost 4 bases. The CDR3 has 15 residues. CDR3 sequence reads: CASSRPTSRYNEQFF. CDR3 coding DNA: TGTGCCAGCAGCCGACCGACTAGCAGATACAATGAGCAGTTCTTC.

This clone appeared a few times. This same CDR3 is encoded by further DNA sequences in the sample. This rearrangement joins TRBV5-4 to TRBJ2-3; 7 bases match TRBD2. The CDR3 length is 14 residues. With 3 bases clipped from V and 0 bases from J, the junction kept 1 base outside the gene matches. Germline CDR1 is SGHNT and CDR2 is YYREEE (reference sequence). The DNA of the CDR3 is TGTGCCAGCAGCTATAGCGGGAGCACAGATACGCAGTATTTT. Its protein is CASSYSGSTDTQYF.

The chain has TRBV5-8 and TRBJ2-7, with TRBD2 matching 14 bases. Germline V CDR1 and CDR2: SGHTS, YDEGEE. Trimming at V came to 4 bases and at J to 5 bases, leaving 8 bases not matched to a gene. CDR3 length equals 16 residues. The CDR3 DNA is TGTGCCAGCAGCCCCTGGGGACTAGCGGGAGACCACGAGCAGTACTTC. This encodes CASSPWGLAGDHEQYF. Complete variable domain (other parts from reference TRBV5-8 and TRBJ2-7): EAGVTQSPTHLIKTRGQQATLRCSPISGHTSVYWYQQALGLGLQFLLWYDEGEERNRGNFPPRFSGRQFPNYSSELNVNALELEDSALYLCASSPWGLAGDHEQYFGPGTRLTVT.

The rearrangement joins TRBV2 to TRBJ2-1; TRBD1 aligns across 10 bases. The length of the CDR3 is 14 residues. CDR1 and CDR2 (germline): SNHLY, FYNNEI. Unmatched junction bases numbered 3, after V lost 2 bases and J lost 8 bases. The CDR3 sequence is CASSESTGGYEQFF. In DNA, the CDR3 is TGTGCCAGCAGTGAATCGACAGGGGGCTATGAGCAGTTCTTC. Supplemented by reference TRBV2 and TRBJ2-1, the full variable domain reads EPEVTQTPSHQVTQMGQEVILRCVPISNHLYFYWYRQILGQKVEFLVSFYNNEISEKSEIFDDQFSVERPDGSNFTLKIRSTKLEDSAMYFCASSESTGGYEQFFGPGTRLTVL.

The DNA of the CDR3 is TGCAGCGCTGGACAGGGGGCATACGATGGCTACACCTTC. Amino acids: CSAGQGAYDGYTF. The rearrangement uses TRBV29-1 and TRBJ1-2, with 11 bases fitting TRBD1. Unmatched junction bases numbered 7, after V lost 7 bases and J lost 6 bases. Germline V gene data show CDR1 as SQVTM and CDR2 as ANQGSEA. The CDR3 has 13 residues.

The CDR3 region has the DNA TGTGCCAGCAGCGTAGGAGCGGGAGGTGACTACGAGCAGTACTTC. Encoded protein: CASSVGAGGDYEQYF. V usage is TRBV9 and J usage is TRBJ2-7, with 9 bases that match TRBD2. Per the germline V gene, CDR1 is SGDLS and CDR2 is YYNGEE. Unmatched junction bases numbered 4, after V lost 0 bases and J lost 3 bases. CDR3 size: 15 residues.

For this clone: Only one base separates this from a far larger clonotype, so it likely reflects a read error. V is TRBV29-1 and J is TRBJ2-3; 9 nucleotides align to TRBD2. The V segment lost 3 bases and the J segment 2 bases; nucleotides outside the gene matches: 6. Germline V gene sequence: CDR1 SQVTM, CDR2 ANQGSEA. The CDR3 has 15 amino acids. CDR3 sequence (DNA): TGCAGCGTTGATTTAGCGGGAGAGATCACAGATACGCAGTATTTT. It is translated as CSVDLAGEITDTQYF.

In regard to this clone: A far larger clone is a single base away, which makes a read error likely. Other DNA sequences in the same sample also yield this CDR3. The chain employs TRBV30 and TRBJ1-4; D not certain. Germline CDR1 is GTSNPN and CDR2 is SVGIG (reference sequence). The CDR3 runs 13 residues. CDR3 amino acids: CAWSVNSNERLFF. CDR3 in DNA: TGTGCCTGGAGTGTAAACAGCAACGAAAGACTGTTTTTT.

The chain employs TRBV6-1 and TRBJ2-7; weak D call: TRBD1 (6 bases). The CDR3 is made up of 14 amino acids. With 7 bases removed from V and 3 bases from J, the gap between germline ends came to 16 bases. CDR1 is MNHNS and CDR2 is SASEGT in the germline V gene. The CDR3 reads CASTLGDIIYEQYF. The CDR3 DNA sequence: TGTGCCAGCACCCTAGGGGACATTATCTACGAGCAGTACTTC.

This sequence joins TRBV30 and TRBJ1-5, with 9 bases aligning to TRBD1. This CDR3 is built from 16 residues. The junction had 10 bases not matched to a gene; V was cut back by 4 bases and J by 3 bases. Germline V gene lookup returns CDR1 GTSNPN and CDR2 SVGIG (reference sequence). In nucleotides, the CDR3 is TGTGCCTGGACCCCCAGAGGGACAGGGAACAATCAGCCCCAGCATTTT. Its translation: CAWTPRGTGNNQPQHF.

This clone has a handful of counts. This chain uses TRBV30 with TRBJ2-7; D gene unclear. Trimming stripped 0 bases from V and 5 bases from J, with 8 bases between. CDR1 and CDR2 from the germline V gene are GTSNPN and SVGIG (reference sequence). CDR3 length: 12 residues. CDR3 DNA: TGTGCCTGGAGTGTAGCCGAAAACGAGCAGTACTTC. It yields the protein CAWSVAENEQYF.

The V and J genes are TRBV6-6 and TRBJ1-1; possibly TRBD1 for D (6 bases). In germline, CDR1 is MNHNY, CDR2 SVGAGI (reference sequence). The CDR3 contains 14 residues. The V gene lost 8 bases and the J gene lost 8 bases, with 21 bases spanning the gap. CDR3 coding DNA: TGTGCCAGCCTCTCTTCTGGACAGCCGGGGGAAGCTTTCTTT. It specifies CASLSSGQPGEAFF.

The rearrangement uses TRBV29-1 and TRBJ1-1; D uncertain. Trimming cost V 4 bases and J 1 base, with 13 bases left between them. Germline CDR1 reads SQVTM; CDR2 reads ANQGSEA. The CDR3 runs 14 residues. This CDR3 is CSVAPSWGNTEAFF. The CDR3 DNA reads as TGCAGCGTTGCTCCCTCCTGGGGGAACACTGAAGCTTTCTTT.

This chain links TRBV13 with TRBJ1-2; no clear D gene. The V end lost 4 bases, the J end lost 3 bases, and 18 bases lay between the germline ends. CDR1 PRHDT and CDR2 FYEKMQ come from the germline V gene (reference sequence). This CDR3 comprises 16 residues. DNA for the CDR3: TGTGCCAGCAGCTCCCGAAGCTCGGAGGAGTACTATGGCTACACCTTC. Residues: CASSSRSSEEYYGYTF.

This clone was detected only a few times. The CDR3 spells CASTRAPRDYGYTF. In DNA form, the CDR3 reads TGTGCCAGCACTCGGGCACCCAGGGACTATGGCTACACCTTC. This chain uses TRBV6-6 with TRBJ1-2, with D possibly TRBD1 on 5 matching bases. The V gene's germline CDR1 is MNHNY and CDR2 SVGAGI (reference sequence). V was clipped by 7 bases and J by 3 bases, with 15 bases between them. The CDR3 runs 14 residues.